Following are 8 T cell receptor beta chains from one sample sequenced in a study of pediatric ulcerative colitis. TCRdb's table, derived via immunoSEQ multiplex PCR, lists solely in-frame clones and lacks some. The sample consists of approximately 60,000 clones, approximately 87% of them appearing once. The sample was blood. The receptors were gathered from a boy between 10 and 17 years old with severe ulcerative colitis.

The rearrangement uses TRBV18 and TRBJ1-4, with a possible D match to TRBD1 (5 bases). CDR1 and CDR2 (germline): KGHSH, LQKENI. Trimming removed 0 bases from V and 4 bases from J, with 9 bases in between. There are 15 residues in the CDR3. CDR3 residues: CASSPPGQGNEKLFF. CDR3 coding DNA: TGTGCCAGCTCACCACCGGGCCAGGGTAATGAAAAACTGTTTTTT.

In nucleotides, the CDR3 is TGTGCCAGCAGTGAGCGGGAGAACACCTACAATGAGCAGTTCTTC. This encodes CASSERENTYNEQFF. This chain connects TRBV25-1 to TRBJ2-1, with 7 nucleotides matching TRBD2. J lost 2 bases, V lost 3 bases, and 4 bases had no gene match. CDR1 is MGHDK, CDR2 SYGVNS, per germline. This CDR3 contains 15 residues.

The CDR3: CSVVGGSFRDTEAFF. The CDR3 nucleotides are TGCAGCGTTGTAGGGGGGTCTTTTAGGGACACTGAAGCTTTCTTT. The chain combines TRBV29-1 with TRBJ1-1, with D perhaps matching TRBD1 (6 bases). Germline assignment: CDR1 SQVTM and CDR2 ANQGSEA. The CDR3 consists of 15 residues. Trimming cost V 4 bases and J 3 bases, with 18 bases left between them.

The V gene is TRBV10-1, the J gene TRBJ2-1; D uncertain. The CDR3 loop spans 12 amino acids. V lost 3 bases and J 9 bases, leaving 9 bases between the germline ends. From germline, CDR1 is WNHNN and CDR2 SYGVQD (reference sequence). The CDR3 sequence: CASSEDVGEQFF. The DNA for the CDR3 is TGCGCCAGCAGTGAAGACGTCGGTGAGCAGTTCTTC.

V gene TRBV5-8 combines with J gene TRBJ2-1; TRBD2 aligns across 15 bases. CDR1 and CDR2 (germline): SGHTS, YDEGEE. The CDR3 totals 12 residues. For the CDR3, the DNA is TGTGGGGCGGGACTAGCGGGAGGCATCCAGTTCTTC. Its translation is CGAGLAGGIQFF.

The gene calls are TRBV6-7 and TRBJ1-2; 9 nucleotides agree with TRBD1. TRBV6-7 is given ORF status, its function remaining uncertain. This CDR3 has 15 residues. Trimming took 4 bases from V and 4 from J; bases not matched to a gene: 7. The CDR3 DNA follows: TGTGCCAGCAGTTCCGGTACAGGGGGCGCCTATGGCTACACCTTC. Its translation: CASSSGTGGAYGYTF.

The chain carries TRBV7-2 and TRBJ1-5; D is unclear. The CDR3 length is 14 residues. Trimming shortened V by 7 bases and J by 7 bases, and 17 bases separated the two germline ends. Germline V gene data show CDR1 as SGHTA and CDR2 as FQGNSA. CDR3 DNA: TGTGCCAGCAACATTTGCAGGAGAGAACAGCCCCAGCATTTT. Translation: CASNICRREQPQHF.

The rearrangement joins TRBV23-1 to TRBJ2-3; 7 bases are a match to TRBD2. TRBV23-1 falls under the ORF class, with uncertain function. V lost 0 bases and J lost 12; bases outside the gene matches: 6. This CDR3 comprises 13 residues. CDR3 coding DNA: TGCGCCAGCAGTCAATCGAAAGGGAGGGCCCAGTATTTT. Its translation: CASSQSKGRAQYF.